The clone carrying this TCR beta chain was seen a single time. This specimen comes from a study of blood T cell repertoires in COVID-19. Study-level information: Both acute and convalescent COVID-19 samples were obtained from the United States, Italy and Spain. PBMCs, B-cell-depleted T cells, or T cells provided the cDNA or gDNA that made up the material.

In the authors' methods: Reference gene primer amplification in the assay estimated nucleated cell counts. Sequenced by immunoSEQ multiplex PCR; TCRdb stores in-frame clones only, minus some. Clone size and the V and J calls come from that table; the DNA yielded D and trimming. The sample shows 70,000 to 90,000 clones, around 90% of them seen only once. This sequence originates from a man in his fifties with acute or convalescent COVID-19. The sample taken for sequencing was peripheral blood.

This CDR3 reads CASQPGTSWGEQYF. CDR3 coding DNA: TGTGCCAGCCAACCCGGGACTAGCTGGGGTGAGCAGTACTTC. The chain couples TRBV5-4 to TRBJ2-7; 9 bases map to TRBD2. V trimming: 7 bases; J trimming: 7 bases; junction bases outside the gene matches: 12. The CDR3 sequence is 14 residues long. From germline, CDR1 is SGHNT and CDR2 YYREEE (reference sequence).